These 10 T cell receptor beta chains share one sample of origin, sequenced in a study of type 1 regulatory T cells. From the reads, TCRdb called clonotypes with MiXCR, one entry per CDR3 protein. The sample shows approximately 72,000 distinct CDR3 sequences, around 68% of them seen only once. Antigens of these TCRs are unknown. Sequencing was performed on cultured T cells, either the whole culture or a sorted T cell fraction (not recorded which). Subset defined: Tr1-enriched cell product generated in vitro against host alloantigens. The receptor set was obtained from a human donor in good health.

This clonotype was recorded only once. This chain links TRBV4-3 with TRBJ2-3, with no clear D. Looked up from germline, CDR1 is LGHNA and CDR2 is YSLEER. This CDR3 has 13 residues. V dropped 1 base and J dropped 8 bases, with 10 bases sitting between them. In DNA, the CDR3 is TGCGCCAGCAGCCAAGCGTCGATTGGTACGCAGTATTTT. Translated, it gives CASSQASIGTQYF.

The J gene is TRBJ2-1, the V gene TRBV14; possible D gene TRBD1, 8 bases. In germline, CDR1 is SGHDN, CDR2 FVKESK. The CDR3 is 16 amino acids. With 4 bases removed from V and 6 bases from J, the gap between germline ends came to 19 bases. The CDR3, as DNA: TGTGCCAGCAGCCTATTTGGACAGGGAGGGGGCAATGAGCAGTTCTTC. This encodes CASSLFGQGGGNEQFF.

The chain couples TRBV7-2 to TRBJ2-1; D is perhaps TRBD2 (5 bases). The V gene's germline CDR1 is SGHTA and CDR2 FQGNSA. The CDR3 spans 16 residues. V shed 0 bases and J shed 4 bases, with 13 bases lying between them. The CDR3 protein is CASSLAGNDFYNEQFF. The CDR3 region has the DNA TGTGCCAGCAGCTTAGCCGGGAATGATTTTTACAATGAGCAGTTCTTC.

The gene calls are TRBV3-1 and TRBJ2-1, with D perhaps matching TRBD1 (6 bases). Germline CDR1 reads LGHDT; CDR2 reads YNNKEL (reference sequence). V was pared by 1 base and J by 8 bases, with 12 bases between. CDR3 length: 14 amino acids. The DNA for the CDR3 is TGTGCCAGCAGCCAAGTCGTGGACAGAGATGAGCAGTTCTTC. Protein product: CASSQVVDRDEQFF.

This clonotype was detected a few times. V gene TRBV9 combines with J gene TRBJ1-4; D unresolved. Germline CDR1 reads SGDLS; CDR2 reads YYNGEE. The CDR3 sequence is 15 residues long. Trimming removed 4 bases from V and 5 bases from J, with 15 bases in between. The CDR3 loop is CASSPYGGHNEKLFF. The CDR3, as DNA: TGTGCCAGCAGCCCTTACGGAGGGCACAATGAAAAACTGTTTTTT. The full variable domain, rest sourced from reference TRBV9 and TRBJ1-4, is DSGVTQTPKHLITATGQRVTLRCSPRSGDLSVYWYQQSLDQGLQFLIQYYNGEERAKGNILERFSAQQFPDLHSELNLSSLELGDSALYFCASSPYGGHNEKLFFGSGTQLSVL.

V gene TRBV4-1 combines with J gene TRBJ2-6, with 9 bases that match TRBD1. Trimming took 5 bases from V and 4 from J; bases not matched to a gene: 12. The CDR3 sequence is 18 residues long. Germline lookup yields CDR1 MGHRA and CDR2 YSYEKL. CDR3 in DNA: TGCGCCAGCAGCGTCCGGGACAGGGACCGTCCAGGGGCCAACGTCCTGACTTTC. As protein: CASSVRDRDRPGANVLTF.

The chain couples TRBV6-6 to TRBJ2-1; 7 nucleotides match TRBD2. The CDR3 runs to 13 residues. Germline trimming cut 0 bases from V and 7 bases from J; bases unmatched to any gene: 0. Germline values: CDR1 MNHNY, CDR2 SVGAGI (reference sequence). The CDR3 is CASSYSRGNEQFF. CDR3 DNA: TGTGCCAGCAGTTACTCGCGGGGGAATGAGCAGTTCTTC.

The chain uses TRBV19 and TRBJ2-1, with TRBD1 identical over 7 bases. Germline V gene data show CDR1 as LNHDA and CDR2 as SQIVND (reference sequence). V lost 10 bases to trimming and J lost 9 bases; unmatched junction nucleotides: 12. This CDR3 contains 13 residues. In nucleotides, the CDR3 is TGTGCCACCTTCTCTACAGGGGTGGGTGAGCAGTTCTTC. Its protein is CATFSTGVGEQFF.

The V and J genes are TRBV9 and TRBJ2-1, with D possibly matching TRBD1 (6 bases). CDR1 and CDR2 (germline): SGDLS, YYNGEE. The V and J ends lost 4 bases and 4 bases respectively, with 12 bases between them. The CDR3 is 14 residues long. The CDR3 region is CASSYRADYNEQFF. The CDR3 DNA follows: TGTGCCAGCAGCTACAGGGCTGATTACAATGAGCAGTTCTTC.

This clonotype was detected a few times. The J gene is TRBJ2-7, the V gene TRBV7-2; D is unclear. CDR3 length: 14 amino acids. Germline assignment: CDR1 SGHTA and CDR2 FQGNSA. Trimming pared 1 base from V and 7 bases from J, leaving 14 bases between. The CDR3 loop is CASSLVGFSGEQYF. The CDR3 DNA follows: TGTGCCAGCAGCTTAGTAGGGTTTAGTGGGGAGCAGTACTTC.